The rows below give T cell receptor beta chains drawn from one sample of a study of T cell repertoires in cytomegalovirus infection. Their specific antigens are unknown. One entry per CDR3 protein results from TCRdb running MiXCR on the reads. The table shows 45,000 to 50,000 distinct CDR3 sequences, with roughly 18% occurring only once. The sequences come from CD8+ T cells from cultured PBMCs, collected from culture after CMV antigen stimulation. These receptors originate from a human donor in good health (CMV status not recorded). Some clones in this sample may be carry-over from other donors' samples. The CDR3 runs from the conserved cysteine through the conserved F or W. A D gene is named only where the DNA matches it firmly. Not all rows give a size; the values are once, few, many and, for expanded clones, a class.

D gene | J gene | V gene | clone size | CDR3 protein | CDR3 DNA
TRBD2 | TRBJ2-1 | TRBV7-2 | many | CASSLGLLASGGEFF | TGTGCCAGCAGCTTAGGGCTGCTGGCTAGCGGCGGGGAGTTCTTC
NA | TRBJ2-2 | TRBV7-2 | many | CASSYSGGDTGELFF | TGTGCCAGCAGCTATTCCGGGGGCGACACCGGGGAGCTGTTTTTT
NA | TRBJ2-7 | TRBV6-2/TRBV6-3 | few | CAIQDYSYEQYF | TGTGCCATACAGGATTACTCCTACGAGCAGTACTTC
NA | TRBJ2-7 | TRBV12-3/TRBV12-4 | many | CASRIRGGGYEQYF | TGTGCCAGCAGGATCAGGGGGGGGGGCTACGAGCAGTACTTC
NA | TRBJ2-7 | TRBV4-3 | few | CASSQERQLHEQYF | TGCGCCAGCAGCCAAGAGCGTCAGCTCCACGAGCAGTACTTC
TRBD2 | TRBJ2-7 | TRBV25-1 | NA | CASSLGTSGGEYEQYF | TGTGCCAGCAGCCTGGGGACTAGCGGGGGGGAATACGAGCAGTACTTC
NA | TRBJ2-2 | TRBV4-3 | NA | CASSQDWSTANTGELFF | TGCGCCAGCAGCCAAGATTGGTCGACGGCGAACACCGGGGAGCTGTTTTTT
NA | TRBJ1-1 | TRBV10-3 | medium-sized | CAIRDMNTEAFF | TGTGCCATCCGAGACATGAACACTGAAGCTTTCTTT
TRBD2 | TRBJ2-7 | TRBV20-1 | NA | CSAPLGTSAYEQYF | TGCAGTGCCCCTCTCGGGACTAGTGCCTACGAGCAGTACTTC
NA | TRBJ2-7 | TRBV20-1 | NA | CSARPDLSSYEQYF | TGCAGTGCTAGGCCGGACTTGTCCTCCTACGAGCAGTACTTC
NA | TRBJ1-2 | TRBV7-6 | many | CASSLVSGELGYGYTF | TGTGCCAGCAGCTTAGTTTCGGGGGAGCTTGGCTATGGCTACACCTTC
TRBD1 | TRBJ1-1 | TRBV7-9 | many | CASSLSMTGGSEAFF | TGTGCCAGCAGCTTATCGATGACAGGGGGCTCTGAAGCTTTCTTT
TRBD1 | TRBJ2-1 | TRBV15 | NA | CATSRGDRSYNEQFF | TGTGCCACCAGCAGAGGGGACAGGAGTTACAATGAGCAGTTCTTC
TRBD1 | TRBJ2-2 | TRBV29-1 | few | CSVQGAGVGELFF | TGCAGCGTACAGGGGGCGGGTGTCGGGGAGCTGTTTTTT
TRBD2 | TRBJ2-7 | TRBV4-1 | many | CASSQGAGADYEQYF | TGCGCCAGCAGCCAGGGAGCGGGAGCGGACTACGAGCAGTACTTC
NA | TRBJ2-1 | TRBV12-3/TRBV12-4 | few | CASSPRVLLLDEQFF | TGTGCCAGCAGCCCGAGGGTTCTCCTACTCGATGAGCAGTTCTTC
NA | TRBJ2-3 | TRBV19 | NA | CASEVGRATDTQYF | TGTGCCAGTGAGGTCGGTCGAGCCACAGATACGCAGTATTTT
TRBD1 | TRBJ1-1 | TRBV4-2 | few | CASSQQGGNTEAFF | TGTGCCAGCAGCCAACAGGGGGGGAATACTGAAGCTTTCTTT
NA | TRBJ2-7 | TRBV7-6 | many | CASSRDSTSRHEQYF | TGTGCCAGCAGCAGGGACTCCACCTCCCGACACGAGCAGTACTTC
TRBD2 | TRBJ2-1 | TRBV7-9 | NA | CASSPPAGGYNEQFF | TGTGCCAGCAGCCCCCCAGCGGGGGGGTACAATGAGCAGTTCTTC
TRBD1 | TRBJ2-6 | TRBV15 | NA | CATSKGAGETGANVLTF | TGTGCCACTTCGAAGGGGGCCGGGGAGACTGGGGCCAACGTCCTGACTTTC
TRBD1 | TRBJ2-5 | TRBV28 | NA | CASSTHRQGTEETQYF | TGTGCCAGCAGTACCCATCGACAGGGGACCGAAGAGACCCAGTACTTC
NA | TRBJ1-1 | TRBV27 | NA | CASVGPEAFF | TGTGCCAGCGTGGGGCCTGAAGCTTTCTTT
NA | TRBJ2-1 | TRBV19 | NA | CASSIRRLSSYNEQFF | TGTGCCAGTAGTATACGCAGGTTAAGCTCCTACAATGAGCAGTTCTTC
NA | TRBJ2-5 | TRBV19 | NA | CASSPLGGTQYF | TGTGCCAGTAGCCCTCTGGGTGGGACCCAGTACTTC
NA | TRBJ2-1 | TRBV7-9 | NA | CASSPPDRRDNEQFF | TGTGCCAGCAGCCCGCCGGACAGAAGAGACAATGAGCAGTTCTTC
NA | TRBJ2-1 | TRBV27 | many | CASSSSWTATKPNEQFF | TGTGCCAGCAGTTCGAGCTGGACAGCCACGAAACCCAATGAGCAGTTCTTC
NA | TRBJ1-1 | TRBV7-9 | NA | CASSLALGDAEAFF | TGTGCCAGCAGCTTAGCTCTAGGGGACGCTGAAGCTTTCTTT
NA | TRBJ1-4 | TRBV5-6 | few | CASSEGAGGKLFF | TGTGCCAGCAGCGAGGGAGCGGGGGGAAAACTGTTTTTT
NA | TRBJ1-5 | TRBV27 | few | CASSLGGHRSDQPQHF | TGTGCCAGCAGTTTAGGGGGCCACCGGTCTGATCAGCCCCAGCATTTT
TRBD1 | TRBJ1-4 | TRBV12-3/TRBV12-4 | many | CASSFDRELFF | TGTGCCAGCAGCTTTGACAGGGAACTGTTTTTT
TRBD1 | TRBJ1-5 | TRBV7-4 | many | CASSLRGGGQGAFQPQHF | TGTGCCAGCAGCCTCAGGGGGGGGGGACAGGGGGCTTTTCAGCCCCAGCATTTT
NA | TRBJ2-1 | TRBV24-1 | NA | CATSGVGDNNEQFF | TGTGCCACCAGTGGAGTAGGGGATAACAATGAGCAGTTCTTC
NA | TRBJ2-3 | TRBV5-5 | few | CASSLLPGLTSTDTQYF | TGTGCCAGCAGCTTGTTACCCGGACTTACTAGCACAGATACGCAGTATTTT
NA | TRBJ2-5 | TRBV9 | few | CASSVALAQETQYF | TGTGCCAGCAGCGTAGCCCTAGCCCAAGAGACCCAGTACTTC
NA | TRBJ1-1 | TRBV28 | NA | CASFTGTGAFF | TGTGCCAGCTTTACCGGGACGGGAGCTTTCTTT
TRBD2 | TRBJ2-3 | TRBV18 | NA | CASSPRTSGGTSTDTQYF | TGTGCCAGCTCACCTCGGACTAGCGGGGGGACTAGCACAGATACGCAGTATTTT
NA | TRBJ2-7 | TRBV20-1 | many | CSARVQGSYEQYF | TGCAGTGCTAGAGTCCAGGGCTCCTACGAGCAGTACTTC
NA | TRBJ2-7 | TRBV20-1 | NA | CSAPPDRNSVTSYEQYF | TGCAGTGCTCCCCCGGACAGAAACTCCGTAACCTCCTACGAGCAGTACTTC
TRBD1 | TRBJ1-6 | TRBV7-6 | many | CASSGGQYLNSPLHF | TGTGCCAGCAGCGGGGGACAGTACTTGAATTCACCCCTCCACTTT
TRBD2 | TRBJ2-7 | TRBV2 | NA | CASTEGRASGGNEQYF | TGTGCCAGCACCGAAGGGCGGGCTAGCGGGGGAAACGAGCAGTACTTC
NA | TRBJ2-7 | TRBV4-1 | NA | CASSQDPGTYEQYF | TGCGCCAGCAGCCAAGATCCCGGAACCTACGAGCAGTACTTC
TRBD1 | TRBJ1-1 | TRBV7-8 | many | CASRHTGEGPTEAFF | TGTGCCAGCAGACACACAGGGGAGGGCCCCACTGAAGCTTTCTTT
NA | TRBJ1-1 | TRBV3-1 | NA | CASSPLQRQLNTEAFF | TGTGCCAGCAGCCCCCTACAGAGACAGCTGAACACTGAAGCTTTCTTT
TRBD2 | TRBJ2-2 | TRBV12-3/TRBV12-4 | few | CASSPTSGRAFRTGELFF | TGTGCCAGCAGTCCGACTAGCGGGAGGGCCTTTCGGACCGGGGAGCTGTTTTTT